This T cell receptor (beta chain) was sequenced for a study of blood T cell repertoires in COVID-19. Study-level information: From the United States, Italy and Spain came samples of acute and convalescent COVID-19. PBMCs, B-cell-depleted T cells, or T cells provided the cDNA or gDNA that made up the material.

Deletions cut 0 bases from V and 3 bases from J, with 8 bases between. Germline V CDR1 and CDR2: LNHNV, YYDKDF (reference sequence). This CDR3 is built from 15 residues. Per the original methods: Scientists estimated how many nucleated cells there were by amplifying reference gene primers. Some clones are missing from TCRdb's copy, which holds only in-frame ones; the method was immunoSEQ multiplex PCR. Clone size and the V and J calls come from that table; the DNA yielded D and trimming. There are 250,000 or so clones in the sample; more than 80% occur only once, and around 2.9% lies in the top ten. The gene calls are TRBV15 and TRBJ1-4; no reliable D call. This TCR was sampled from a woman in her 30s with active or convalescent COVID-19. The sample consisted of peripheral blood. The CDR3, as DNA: TGTGCCACCAGCAGAGAATACCAGGCTAATGAAAAACTGTTTTTT. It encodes CATSREYQANEKLFF.